This TCR beta chain was obtained from a study of cytomegalovirus exposure and HLA in healthy donors. Between the trimmed V and J ends, which lost 5 bases and 4 bases, there was a span of 18 bases. This CDR3 contains 16 residues. Germline V CDR1 and CDR2: SNHLY, FYNNEI. With 60 Vbeta and 13 Jbeta primers, the PCR was carried out. TCRdb's copy holds only in-frame clones and misses some; the assay was immunoSEQ multiplex PCR. The sample contains over 50,000 clones, approximately 89% of which appear only once. Overall study findings and caveats: Confirmation in vitro established that a few CMV-associated chains were specific for CMV antigens.

A remark on this clone: Its specificity is not known.

The sequencing input was PBMCs. This clonotype was obtained from a man aged 18 to 29 in good health and CMV-seronegative. The V call is TRBV2, the J call TRBJ1-5; D may be TRBD1 (5 bases). The CDR3 sequence: CASSKLSTAGNQPQHF. DNA of the CDR3: TGTGCCAGCAGTAAATTATCGACAGCGGGAAATCAGCCCCAGCATTTT.